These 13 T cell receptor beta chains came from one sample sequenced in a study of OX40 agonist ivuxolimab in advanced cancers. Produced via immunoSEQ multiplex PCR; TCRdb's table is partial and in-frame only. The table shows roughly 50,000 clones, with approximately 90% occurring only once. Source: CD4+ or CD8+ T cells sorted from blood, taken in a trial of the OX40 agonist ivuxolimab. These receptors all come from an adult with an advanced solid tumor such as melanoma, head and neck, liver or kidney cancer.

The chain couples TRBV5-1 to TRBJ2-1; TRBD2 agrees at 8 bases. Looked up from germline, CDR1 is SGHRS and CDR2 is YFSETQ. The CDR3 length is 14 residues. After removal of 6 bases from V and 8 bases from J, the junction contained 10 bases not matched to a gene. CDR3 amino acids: CASNQDPAGDEQFF. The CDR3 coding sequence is TGCGCCAGCAATCAAGATCCAGCGGGAGATGAGCAGTTCTTC.

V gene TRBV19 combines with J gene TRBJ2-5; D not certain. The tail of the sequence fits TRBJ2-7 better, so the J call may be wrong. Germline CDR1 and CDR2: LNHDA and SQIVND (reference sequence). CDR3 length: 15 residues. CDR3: CASSRSTLSSYEQYF. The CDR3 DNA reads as TGTGCCAGTAGTAGAAGCACACTCAGCTCCTACGAGCAGTACTTC.

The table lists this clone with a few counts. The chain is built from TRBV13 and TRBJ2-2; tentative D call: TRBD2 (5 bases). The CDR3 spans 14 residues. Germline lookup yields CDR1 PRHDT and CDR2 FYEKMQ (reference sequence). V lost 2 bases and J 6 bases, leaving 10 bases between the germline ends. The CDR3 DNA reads TGTGCCAGCAGCTTACCGGGGAGACCCGGGGAGCTGTTTTTT. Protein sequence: CASSLPGRPGELFF.

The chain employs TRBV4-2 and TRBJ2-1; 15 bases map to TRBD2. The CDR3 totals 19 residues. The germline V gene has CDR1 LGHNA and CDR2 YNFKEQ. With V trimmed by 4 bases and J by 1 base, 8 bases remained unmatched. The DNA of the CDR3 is TGTGCCAGCAGCCGTTGGACTAGCGGGGGGGCCGGTTCCTACAATGAGCAGTTCTTC. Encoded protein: CASSRWTSGGAGSYNEQFF.

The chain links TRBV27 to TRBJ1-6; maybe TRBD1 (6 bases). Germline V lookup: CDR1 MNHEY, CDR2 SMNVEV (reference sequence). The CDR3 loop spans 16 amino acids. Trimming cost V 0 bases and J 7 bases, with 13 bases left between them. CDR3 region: CASSLSSGTSNSPLHF. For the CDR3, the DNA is TGTGCCAGCAGTTTATCGAGTGGGACATCCAATTCACCCCTCCACTTT.

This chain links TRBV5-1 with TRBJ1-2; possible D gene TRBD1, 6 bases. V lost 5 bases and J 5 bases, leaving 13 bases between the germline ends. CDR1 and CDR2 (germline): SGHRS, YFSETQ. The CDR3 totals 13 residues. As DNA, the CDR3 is TGCGCCAGCAGTTCAGGGGCAGGGTATGGCTACACCTTC. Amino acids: CASSSGAGYGYTF.

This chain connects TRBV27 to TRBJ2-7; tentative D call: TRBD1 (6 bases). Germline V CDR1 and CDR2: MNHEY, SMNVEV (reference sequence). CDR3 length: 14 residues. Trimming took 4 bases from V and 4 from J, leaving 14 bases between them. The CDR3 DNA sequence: TGTGCCAGCAGTTACCGGGACACCCTATACGAGCAGTACTTC. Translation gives CASSYRDTLYEQYF.

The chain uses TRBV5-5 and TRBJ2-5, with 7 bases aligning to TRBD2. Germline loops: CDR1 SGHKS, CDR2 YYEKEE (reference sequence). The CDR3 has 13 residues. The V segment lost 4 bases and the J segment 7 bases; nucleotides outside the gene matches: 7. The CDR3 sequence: CASSPGGSGTQYF. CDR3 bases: TGTGCCAGCAGCCCGGGAGGTTCGGGGACCCAGTACTTC.

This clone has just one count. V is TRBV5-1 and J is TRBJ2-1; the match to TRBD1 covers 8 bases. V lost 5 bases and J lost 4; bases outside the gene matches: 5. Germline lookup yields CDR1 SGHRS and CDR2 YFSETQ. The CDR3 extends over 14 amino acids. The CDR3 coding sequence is TGCGCCAGCAGGAAACAGGGGGGTTACAATGAGCAGTTCTTC. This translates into CASRKQGGYNEQFF.

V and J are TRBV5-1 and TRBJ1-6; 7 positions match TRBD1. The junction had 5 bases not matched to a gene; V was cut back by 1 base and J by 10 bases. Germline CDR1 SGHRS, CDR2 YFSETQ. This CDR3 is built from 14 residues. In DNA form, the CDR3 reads TGCGCCAGCAGCTTGAAAGGGGGCGGGTCACCCCTCCACTTT. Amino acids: CASSLKGGGSPLHF. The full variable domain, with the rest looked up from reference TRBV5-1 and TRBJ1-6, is KAGVTQTPRYLIKTRGQQVTLSCSPISGHRSVSWYQQTPGQGLQFLFEYFSETQRNKGNFPGRFSGRQFSNSRSEMNVSTLELGDSALYLCASSLKGGGSPLHFGNGTRLTVT.

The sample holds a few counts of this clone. The CDR3 DNA is TGTGCCAGTAGTGTTTTAGGGAGGTTCACTGAAGCTTTCTTT. This codes for CASSVLGRFTEAFF. This chain uses TRBV19 with TRBJ1-1; D gene unclear. V was cut by 5 bases and J by 4 bases, with 14 bases left in between. Germline values: CDR1 LNHDA, CDR2 SQIVND (reference sequence). The CDR3 is made up of 14 amino acids.

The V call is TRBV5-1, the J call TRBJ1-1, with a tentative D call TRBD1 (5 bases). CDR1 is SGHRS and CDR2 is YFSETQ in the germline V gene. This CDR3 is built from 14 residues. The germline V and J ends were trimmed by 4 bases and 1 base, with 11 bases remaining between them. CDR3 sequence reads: CASSPGAENTEAFF. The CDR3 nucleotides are TGCGCCAGCAGCCCCGGGGCAGAGAACACTGAAGCTTTCTTT.

The CDR3 coding sequence is TGTGCCAGCAGTTTATGGGGACAGGGGGCGGATGAAAAACTGTTTTTT. Residues: CASSLWGQGADEKLFF. The rearrangement uses TRBV28 and TRBJ1-4, with 12 bases that match TRBD1. The germline gives CDR1 MDHEN, CDR2 SYDVKM. The V and J ends lost 0 bases and 6 bases, in that order; junction bases with no gene match: 2. There are 16 residues in the CDR3.